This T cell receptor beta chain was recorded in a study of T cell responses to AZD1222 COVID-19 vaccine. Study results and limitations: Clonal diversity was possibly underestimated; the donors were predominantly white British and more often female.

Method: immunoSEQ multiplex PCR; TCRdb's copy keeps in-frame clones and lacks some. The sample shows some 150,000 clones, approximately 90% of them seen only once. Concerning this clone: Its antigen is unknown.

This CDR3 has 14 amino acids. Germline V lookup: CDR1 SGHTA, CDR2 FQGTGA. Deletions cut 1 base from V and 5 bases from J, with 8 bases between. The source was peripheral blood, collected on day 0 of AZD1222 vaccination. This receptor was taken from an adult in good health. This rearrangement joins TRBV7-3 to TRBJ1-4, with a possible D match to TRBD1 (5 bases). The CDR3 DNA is TGTGCCAGCAGCTTAAGTTCAGGGAATGAAAAACTGTTTTTT. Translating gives CASSLSSGNEKLFF.